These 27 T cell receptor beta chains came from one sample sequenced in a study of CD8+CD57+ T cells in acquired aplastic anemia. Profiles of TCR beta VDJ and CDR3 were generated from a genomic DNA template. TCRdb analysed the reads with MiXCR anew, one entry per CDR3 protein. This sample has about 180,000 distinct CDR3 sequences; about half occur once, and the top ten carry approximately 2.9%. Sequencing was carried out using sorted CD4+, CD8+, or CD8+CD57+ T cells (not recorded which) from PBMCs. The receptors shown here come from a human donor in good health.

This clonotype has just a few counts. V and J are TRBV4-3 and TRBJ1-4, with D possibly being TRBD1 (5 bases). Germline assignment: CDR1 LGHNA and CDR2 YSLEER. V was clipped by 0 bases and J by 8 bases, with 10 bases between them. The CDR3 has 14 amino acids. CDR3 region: CASSQETRGEKLFF. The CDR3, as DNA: TGCGCCAGCAGCCAAGAGACCCGGGGGGAAAAACTGTTTTTT.

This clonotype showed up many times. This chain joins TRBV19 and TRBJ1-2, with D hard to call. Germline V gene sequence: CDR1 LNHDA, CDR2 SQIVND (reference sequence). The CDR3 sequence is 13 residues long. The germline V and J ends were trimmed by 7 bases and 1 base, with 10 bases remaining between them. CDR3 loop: CASKQDFNYGYTF. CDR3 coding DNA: TGTGCCAGTAAACAAGATTTTAACTATGGCTACACCTTC.

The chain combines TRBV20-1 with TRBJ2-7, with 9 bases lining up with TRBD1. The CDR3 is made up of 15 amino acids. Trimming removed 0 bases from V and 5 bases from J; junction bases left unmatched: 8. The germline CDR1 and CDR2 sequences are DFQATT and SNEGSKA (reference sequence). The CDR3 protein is CSARDPGQGIHEQYF. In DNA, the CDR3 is TGCAGTGCTAGAGATCCGGGACAGGGAATCCACGAGCAGTACTTC.

CDR3: CSARGQINYEQYF. The CDR3 nucleotides read TGCAGTGCTAGAGGTCAGATTAACTACGAGCAGTACTTC. The chain couples TRBV20-1 to TRBJ2-7; D call uncertain. Germline V gene data show CDR1 as DFQATT and CDR2 as SNEGSKA (reference sequence). There are 13 residues in the CDR3. V dropped 1 base and J dropped 3 bases, with 10 bases sitting between them.

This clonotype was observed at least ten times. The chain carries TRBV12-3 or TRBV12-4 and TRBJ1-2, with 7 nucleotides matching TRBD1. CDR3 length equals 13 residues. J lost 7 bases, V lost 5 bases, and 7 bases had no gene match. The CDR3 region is CASSRDRESGYTF. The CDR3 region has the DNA TGTGCCAGCAGTCGCGACAGGGAGAGTGGCTACACCTTC.

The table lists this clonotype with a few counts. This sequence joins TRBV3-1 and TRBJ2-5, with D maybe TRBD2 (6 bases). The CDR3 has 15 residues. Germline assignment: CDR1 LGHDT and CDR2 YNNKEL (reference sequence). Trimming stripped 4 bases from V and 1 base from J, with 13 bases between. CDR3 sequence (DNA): TGTGCCAGCAGCCTCCAACCGGGACTCCAAGAGACCCAGTACTTC. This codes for CASSLQPGLQETQYF.

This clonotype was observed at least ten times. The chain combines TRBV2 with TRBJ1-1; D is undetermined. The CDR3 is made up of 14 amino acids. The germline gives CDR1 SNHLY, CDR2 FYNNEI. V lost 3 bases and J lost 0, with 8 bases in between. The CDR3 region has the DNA TGTGCCAGCAGTGATGAGAGCCTGAACACTGAAGCTTTCTTT. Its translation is CASSDESLNTEAFF.

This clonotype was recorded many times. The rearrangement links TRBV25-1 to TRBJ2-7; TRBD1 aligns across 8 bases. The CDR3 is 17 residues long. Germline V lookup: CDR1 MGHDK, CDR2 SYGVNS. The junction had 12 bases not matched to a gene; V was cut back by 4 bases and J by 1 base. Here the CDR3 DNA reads TGTGCCAGCAGTGGGGGGGTAGGGACAGGTGGATCCTACGAGCAGTACTTC. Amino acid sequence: CASSGGVGTGGSYEQYF.

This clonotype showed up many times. CDR3 sequence reads: CASSLRLNQPQHF. CDR3 bases: TGTGCCAGCAGTTTACGGTTGAATCAGCCCCAGCATTTT. This sequence joins TRBV12-3 or TRBV12-4 and TRBJ1-5; D unresolved. The V and J ends lost 2 bases and 4 bases respectively, with 6 bases between them. This CDR3 region has 13 residues.

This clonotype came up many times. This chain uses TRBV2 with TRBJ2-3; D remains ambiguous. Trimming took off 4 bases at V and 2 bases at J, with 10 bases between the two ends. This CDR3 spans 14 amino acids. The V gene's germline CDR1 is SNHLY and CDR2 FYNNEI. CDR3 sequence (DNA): TGTGCCAGCAGTGTATACAGATACACAGATACGCAGTATTTT. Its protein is CASSVYRYTDTQYF. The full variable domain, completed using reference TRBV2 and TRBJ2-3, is EPEVTQTPSHQVTQMGQEVILRCVPISNHLYFYWYRQILGQKVEFLVSFYNNEISEKSEIFDDQFSVERPDGSNFTLKIRSTKLEDSAMYFCASSVYRYTDTQYFGPGTRLTVL.

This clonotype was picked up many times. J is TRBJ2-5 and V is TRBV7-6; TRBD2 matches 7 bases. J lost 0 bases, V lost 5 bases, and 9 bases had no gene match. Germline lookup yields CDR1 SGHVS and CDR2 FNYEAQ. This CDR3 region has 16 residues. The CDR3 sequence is CASSDNYGTNQETQYF. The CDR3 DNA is TGTGCCAGCAGCGATAATTACGGGACTAACCAAGAGACCCAGTACTTC.

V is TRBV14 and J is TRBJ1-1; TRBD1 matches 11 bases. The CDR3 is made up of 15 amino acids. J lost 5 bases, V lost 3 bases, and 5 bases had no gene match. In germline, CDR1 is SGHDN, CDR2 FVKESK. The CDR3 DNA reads TGTGCCAGCAGCCATAGGACAGGGGGCCAAACTGAAGCTTTCTTT. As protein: CASSHRTGGQTEAFF.

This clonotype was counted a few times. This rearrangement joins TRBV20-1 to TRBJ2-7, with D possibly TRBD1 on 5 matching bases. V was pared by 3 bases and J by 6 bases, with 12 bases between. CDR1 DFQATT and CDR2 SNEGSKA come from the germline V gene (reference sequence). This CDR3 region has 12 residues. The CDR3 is CSASRQGSEQYF. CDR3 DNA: TGCAGTGCTAGTCGGCAGGGATCCGAGCAGTACTTC.

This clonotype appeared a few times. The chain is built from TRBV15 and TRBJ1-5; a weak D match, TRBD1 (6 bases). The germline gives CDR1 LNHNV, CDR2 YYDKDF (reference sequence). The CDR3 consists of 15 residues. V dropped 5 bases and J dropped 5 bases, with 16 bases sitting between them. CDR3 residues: CATSARRDTDQPQHF. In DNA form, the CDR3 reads TGTGCCACCAGCGCACGCCGGGACACCGATCAGCCCCAGCATTTT.

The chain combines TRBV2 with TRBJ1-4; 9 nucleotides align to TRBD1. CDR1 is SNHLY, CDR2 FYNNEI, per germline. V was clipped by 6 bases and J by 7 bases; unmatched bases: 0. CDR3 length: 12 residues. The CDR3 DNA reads TGTGCCAGCAGGGACAGGGGTGAAAAACTGTTTTTT. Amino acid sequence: CASRDRGEKLFF.

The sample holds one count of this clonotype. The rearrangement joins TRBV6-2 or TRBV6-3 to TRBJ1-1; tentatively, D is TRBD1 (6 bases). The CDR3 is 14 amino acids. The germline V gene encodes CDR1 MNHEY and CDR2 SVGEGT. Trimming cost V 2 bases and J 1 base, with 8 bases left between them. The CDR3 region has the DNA TGTGCCAGCAGTTACACGGGGGCGAACACTGAAGCTTTCTTT. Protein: CASSYTGANTEAFF.

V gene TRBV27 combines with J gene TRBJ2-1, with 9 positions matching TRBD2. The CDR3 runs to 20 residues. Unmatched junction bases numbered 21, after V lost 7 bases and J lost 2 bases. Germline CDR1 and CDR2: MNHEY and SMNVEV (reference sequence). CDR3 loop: CASIGGAGLALGFPYNEQFF. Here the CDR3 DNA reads TGTGCCAGCATTGGGGGAGCGGGACTAGCACTTGGGTTCCCCTACAATGAGCAGTTCTTC.

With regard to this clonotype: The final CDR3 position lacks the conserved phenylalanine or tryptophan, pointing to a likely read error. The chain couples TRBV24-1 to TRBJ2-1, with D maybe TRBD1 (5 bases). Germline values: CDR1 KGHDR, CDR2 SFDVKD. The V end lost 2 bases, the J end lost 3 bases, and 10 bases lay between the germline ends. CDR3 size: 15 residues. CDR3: CATSDSAGIYNEQFL. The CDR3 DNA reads TGTGCCACCAGTGATTCTGCAGGGATCTACAATGAGCAGTTCCTC.

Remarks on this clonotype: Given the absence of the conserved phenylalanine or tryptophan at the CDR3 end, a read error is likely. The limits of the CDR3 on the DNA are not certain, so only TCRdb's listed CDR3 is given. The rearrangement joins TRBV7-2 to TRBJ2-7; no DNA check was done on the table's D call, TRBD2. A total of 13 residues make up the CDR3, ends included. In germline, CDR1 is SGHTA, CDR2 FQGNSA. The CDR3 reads CASSLRGIHERYS.

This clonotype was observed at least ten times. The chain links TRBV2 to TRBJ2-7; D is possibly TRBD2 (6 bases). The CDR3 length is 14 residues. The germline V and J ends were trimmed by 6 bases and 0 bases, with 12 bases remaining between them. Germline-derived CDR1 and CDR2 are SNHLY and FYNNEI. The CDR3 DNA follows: TGTGCCAGCAGGAGGGGCGGGAACTCCTACGAGCAGTACTTC. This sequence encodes CASRRGGNSYEQYF.

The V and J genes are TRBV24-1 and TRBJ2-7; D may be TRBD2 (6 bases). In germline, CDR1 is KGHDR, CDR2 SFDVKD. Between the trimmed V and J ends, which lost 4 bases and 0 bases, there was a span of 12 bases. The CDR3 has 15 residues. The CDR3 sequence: CATSDGAGSSYEQYF. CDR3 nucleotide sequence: TGTGCCACCAGTGACGGGGCGGGGAGCTCCTACGAGCAGTACTTC.

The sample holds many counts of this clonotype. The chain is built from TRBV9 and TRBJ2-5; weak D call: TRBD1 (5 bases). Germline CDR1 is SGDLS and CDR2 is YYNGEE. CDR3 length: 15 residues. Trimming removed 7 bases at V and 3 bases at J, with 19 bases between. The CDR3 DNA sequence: TGTGCCAGCTCCCTTTGGGGCAGGAAGGAAGAGACCCAGTACTTC. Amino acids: CASSLWGRKEETQYF.

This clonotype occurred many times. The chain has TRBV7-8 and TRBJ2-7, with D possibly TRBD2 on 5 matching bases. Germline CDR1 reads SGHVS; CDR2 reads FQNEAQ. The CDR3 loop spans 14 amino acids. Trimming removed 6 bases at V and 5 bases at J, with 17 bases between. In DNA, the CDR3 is TGTGCCAGCAGTCTACGACGGGAAGCCCACGAGCAGTACTTC. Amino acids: CASSLRREAHEQYF. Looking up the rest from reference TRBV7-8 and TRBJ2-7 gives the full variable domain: GAGVSQSPRYKVAKRGQDVALRCDPISGHVSLFWYQQALGQGPEFLTYFQNEAQLDKSGLPSDRFFAERPEGSVSTLKIQRTQQEDSAVYLCASSLRREAHEQYFGPGTRLTVT.

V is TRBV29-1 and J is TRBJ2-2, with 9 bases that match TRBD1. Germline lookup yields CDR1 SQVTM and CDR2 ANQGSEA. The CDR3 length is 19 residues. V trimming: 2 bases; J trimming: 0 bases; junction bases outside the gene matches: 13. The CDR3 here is CSVECCCLGQGANTGELFF. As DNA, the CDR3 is TGCAGCGTTGAATGCTGTTGCTTGGGACAGGGCGCGAACACCGGGGAGCTGTTTTTT.

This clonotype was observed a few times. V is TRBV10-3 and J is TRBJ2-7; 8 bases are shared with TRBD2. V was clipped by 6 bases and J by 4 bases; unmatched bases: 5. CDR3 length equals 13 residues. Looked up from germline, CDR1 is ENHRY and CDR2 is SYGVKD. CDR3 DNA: TGTGCCATCAGAAATCGGGAGGGATACGAGCAGTACTTC. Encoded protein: CAIRNREGYEQYF.

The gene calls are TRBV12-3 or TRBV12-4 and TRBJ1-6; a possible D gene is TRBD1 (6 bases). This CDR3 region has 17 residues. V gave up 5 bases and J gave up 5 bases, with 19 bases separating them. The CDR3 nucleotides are TGTGCCAGCAGTCAAAGGACAGCCAAGTGGGATAATTCACCCCTCCACTTT. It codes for CASSQRTAKWDNSPLHF.

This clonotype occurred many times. CDR3 loop: CASSYSRDRFGPQHF. CDR3 nucleotide sequence: TGTGCCAGCAGTTACTCGAGGGACAGGTTCGGGCCCCAGCATTTT. This rearrangement joins TRBV6-2 or TRBV6-3 to TRBJ1-5, with TRBD1 matching over 8 bases. Per the germline V gene, CDR1 is MNHEY and CDR2 is SVGEGT. V was pared by 0 bases and J by 9 bases, with 7 bases of the junction left unmatched. This CDR3 has 15 residues.